The next 7 T cell receptor beta chains were all read from a single sample in a study of memory CD4+ T cells and cytomegalovirus serostatus. Single viable CD3+CD4+CD8-CD45RO+ cells were sorted as the memory CD4+ T cells. Profiled with immunoSEQ multiplex PCR; TCRdb holds only in-frame clones, not every one. The table includes about 50,000 clones, 77% detected once. The material sequenced was memory CD4+ T cells from blood. The receptors come from an adult in good health and CMV-seronegative.

The J gene is TRBJ2-3, the V gene TRBV6-1; 7 nucleotides match TRBD1. V lost 2 bases to trimming and J lost 2 bases; unmatched junction nucleotides: 4. Germline CDR1 and CDR2: MNHNS and SASEGT. The CDR3 runs to 15 residues. The CDR3 DNA reads as TGTGCCAGCAGTGAACCGGGACAGCTCACAGATACGCAGTATTTT. Translated: CASSEPGQLTDTQYF.

This clone came up once. The rearrangement joins TRBV7-2 to TRBJ1-2; 10 bases map to TRBD1. J gave up 3 bases and V 6 bases, and 4 bases lay outside the gene matches. The CDR3 totals 14 residues. Germline CDR1 reads SGHTA; CDR2 reads FQGNSA. In DNA form, the CDR3 reads TGTGCCAGCAGAACCGGGACAGGGGACTATGGCTACACCTTC. Translated, it gives CASRTGTGDYGYTF.

This chain uses TRBV9 with TRBJ2-5, with D possibly TRBD2 on 7 matching bases. CDR1 SGDLS and CDR2 YYNGEE come from the germline V gene. The length of the CDR3 is 15 residues. With 0 bases removed from V and 5 bases from J, the gap between germline ends came to 14 bases. CDR3 sequence: CASSVVPGEGETQYF. CDR3 DNA: TGTGCCAGCAGCGTAGTACCAGGGGAGGGGGAGACCCAGTACTTC.

The CDR3 region has the DNA TGTGCCAGTAGGAGCGGACTAGCGGGGGACACAGATACGCAGTATTTT. Translating gives CASRSGLAGDTDTQYF. J is TRBJ2-3 and V is TRBV19, with 13 bases aligning to TRBD2. From germline, CDR1 is LNHDA and CDR2 SQIVND (reference sequence). J was trimmed by 2 bases and V by 6 bases; bases with no gene match: 5. There are 16 residues in the CDR3.

This clone appeared once. The chain carries TRBV2 and TRBJ1-2, with a possible D match to TRBD1 (5 bases). V lost 6 bases, J lost 1 base, and 12 bases lay in between. The germline CDR1 and CDR2 sequences are SNHLY and FYNNEI. The CDR3 sequence is 14 residues long. CDR3 nucleotide sequence: TGTGCCAGCAGGGGGGGGTCCTTTAACTATGGCTACACCTTC. It codes for CASRGGSFNYGYTF.

The V and J genes are TRBV6-6 and TRBJ1-1, with D unclear. Trimming removed 6 bases at V and 6 bases at J, with 14 bases between. CDR3 size: 13 residues. Germline CDR1 is MNHNY and CDR2 is SVGAGI (reference sequence). CDR3 amino acids: CASRAPGNSEAFF. CDR3 DNA sequence: TGTGCCAGCAGGGCCCCTGGGAATTCTGAAGCTTTCTTT.

CDR3 DNA sequence: TGCGCCAGCAGCTTTCGACAGGAAGAGACCCAGTACTTC. Its translation: CASSFRQEETQYF. The chain recombines TRBV5-1 with TRBJ2-5, with D possibly being TRBD1 (6 bases). V was clipped by 2 bases and J by 3 bases, with 8 bases between them. From germline, CDR1 is SGHRS and CDR2 YFSETQ. The CDR3 is 13 amino acids.